These 6 T cell receptor beta chains came from one sample sequenced in a study of T cells after yellow fever vaccination. TCRdb re-called the 5' RACE reads with MiXCR, one entry per CDR3 protein. The sample contains approximately 300,000 distinct CDR3 sequences, roughly 7% of which appear only once. The sample was PBMCs, taken roughly 47 days after the first yellow fever vaccination. Receptors were obtained from a man between 18 and 35 years old who received the YFV17D yellow fever vaccine.

The table lists this clonotype with many counts. The gene calls are TRBV29-1 and TRBJ2-5; maybe TRBD2 (5 bases). Germline assignment: CDR1 SQVTM and CDR2 ANQGSEA. Trimming stripped 5 bases from V and 2 bases from J, with 9 bases between. There are 12 residues in the CDR3. The CDR3 sequence: CSVSGLQETQYF. In nucleotides, the CDR3 is TGCAGCGTTAGCGGATTACAAGAGACCCAGTACTTC. Full variable domain (rest looked up from reference TRBV29-1 and TRBJ2-5): SAVISQKPSRDICQRGTSLTIQCQVDSQVTMMFWYRQQPGQSLTLIATANQGSEATYESGFVIDKFPISRPNLTFSTLTVSNMSPEDSSIYLCSVSGLQETQYFGPGTRLLVL.

This clonotype was picked up many times. The V gene is TRBV5-1, the J gene TRBJ2-5; D unresolved. This CDR3 spans 15 amino acids. The V gene lost 1 base and the J gene lost 3 bases, with 13 bases spanning the gap. Germline CDR1 and CDR2: SGHRS and YFSETQ. CDR3 region: CASSLLSRNEETQYF. DNA for the CDR3: TGCGCCAGCAGCTTGTTGTCGAGGAATGAAGAGACCCAGTACTTC.

The chain recombines TRBV10-1 with TRBJ2-1; D not certain. CDR3 length: 12 residues. V lost 6 bases and J 5 bases, leaving 8 bases between the germline ends. The germline gives CDR1 WNHNN, CDR2 SYGVQD (reference sequence). CDR3 sequence reads: CASSAADNEQFF. Written as DNA, the CDR3 is TGCGCCAGCAGCGCCGCAGACAATGAGCAGTTCTTC.

In DNA form, the CDR3 reads TGCGCCAGCAGCCAAGATCGCGATAGCAATCAGCCCCAGCATTTT. Its protein product is CASSQDRDSNQPQHF. The chain recombines TRBV4-3 with TRBJ1-5; D gene unclear. The ends were cut back, 0 bases at V and 0 bases at J, with 6 bases in the middle. Germline lookup yields CDR1 LGHNA and CDR2 YSLEER. The CDR3 sequence is 15 residues long.

This clonotype was observed a few times. This chain connects TRBV12-3 or TRBV12-4 to TRBJ2-7; either TRBD1 or TRBD2 may fit D (5 bases each). V dropped 5 bases and J dropped 5 bases, with 19 bases sitting between them. CDR3 length: 15 amino acids. In nucleotides, the CDR3 is TGTGCCAGCAGTGGGGCCGGAGGTACAGGAGACGAGCAGTACTTC. It translates to CASSGAGGTGDEQYF.

DNA for the CDR3: TGTGCCAGCTCGGGAACGGTAGGTCTGAATTCACCCCTCCACTTT. It encodes CASSGTVGLNSPLHF. V usage is TRBV18 and J usage is TRBJ1-6; D is undetermined. Germline V CDR1 and CDR2: KGHSH, LQKENI. Trimming pared 6 bases from V and 7 bases from J, leaving 16 bases between. The CDR3 loop spans 15 amino acids.